This T cell receptor beta chain comes out of a study of cytomegalovirus exposure and HLA in healthy donors. The donors were members of the validation cohort, which comprised about 120 subjects and was separate from the first cohort of roughly 700 subjects. Germline trimming cut 3 bases from V and 0 bases from J; bases unmatched to any gene: 3. Germline V gene sequence: CDR1 SGHNT, CDR2 YYREEE (reference sequence). The CDR3 has 15 residues. Clones were read by immunoSEQ multiplex PCR, and TCRdb kept only the in-frame ones, dropping some. The top ten clones hold 2% to 2.5% of a sample with over 150,000 clones, around 88% of them seen once. Study outcomes and limitations: Cytomegalovirus-associated status was assigned to approximately 160 TCR beta chains. Reports indicated that the classifier achieved high specificity and sensitivity in diagnosing cytomegalovirus status.

On this clone: Its antigen is unknown.

The sequence derives from a woman under 30 in good health and CMV-seronegative. V and J are TRBV5-4 and TRBJ2-1; TRBD1 matches 7 bases. The sequenced material came from PBMCs. DNA for the CDR3: TGTGCCAGCAGCTCGACAGGGAACTCCTACAATGAGCAGTTCTTC. Protein product: CASSSTGNSYNEQFF.